The rows below give T cell receptor beta chains drawn from one sample of a study of T cells in Graves' hyperthyroidism and ophthalmopathy. TCRdb independently ran MiXCR on the multiplex PCR reads; one entry per CDR3 protein. The table records around 600,000 distinct CDR3 sequences, roughly 14% of them present only once. The sample taken for sequencing was blood. All receptors derive from a woman between 50 and 59 years old with Graves' ophthalmopathy. The CDR3 runs from the conserved cysteine through the conserved F or W. A D gene is named only where the DNA matches it firmly. Not all rows give a size; the values are once, few, many and, for expanded clones, a class.

D gene: .
J gene: TRBJ2-7
V gene: TRBV6-1
clone size: many
CDR3 protein: CASSLWLGMSYEQYF

D gene: .
J gene: TRBJ2-7
V gene: TRBV29-1
clone size: many
CDR3 protein: CSGVRGNEQYF

D gene: TRBD2
J gene: TRBJ2-7
V gene: TRBV12-3/TRBV12-4
clone size: many
CDR3 protein: CASSFRLAGEQYF

D gene: .
J gene: TRBJ1-5
V gene: TRBV28
clone size: many
CDR3 protein: CASSNGGGNQPQHF

D gene: .
J gene: TRBJ2-1
V gene: TRBV19
clone size: .
CDR3 protein: CASSIGAPYNEQFF

D gene: .
J gene: TRBJ2-7
V gene: TRBV27
clone size: many
CDR3 protein: CASSLRGPSYEQYF

D gene: TRBD1
J gene: TRBJ2-2
V gene: TRBV20-1
clone size: few
CDR3 protein: CSARRGRGELFF

D gene: .
J gene: TRBJ1-1
V gene: TRBV11-2
clone size: many
CDR3 protein: CASRHLSRITEAFF

D gene: .
J gene: TRBJ2-5
V gene: TRBV20-1
clone size: few
CDR3 protein: CSAGPQGSLRQAQYF

D gene: TRBD2
J gene: TRBJ2-1
V gene: TRBV5-1
clone size: many
CDR3 protein: CASSLASGRSHNEQFF